This TCR beta chain was obtained from a study of blood T cell repertoires in COVID-19. Turning to the study itself: The origin of the acute and convalescent COVID-19 samples was the United States, Italy and Spain. T cells, B-cell-depleted T cells, or PBMCs provided the cDNA or gDNA that served as material.

Germline lookup yields CDR1 SEHNR and CDR2 FQNEAQ (reference sequence). The CDR3 is 12 residues long. The V end lost 6 bases, the J end lost 4 bases, and 10 bases lay between the germline ends. How the authors handled the data: For nucleated cells, counts were estimated from reference gene primer amplification. Data came from immunoSEQ multiplex PCR; TCRdb stores just in-frame clones and leaves some out. The V and J calls and clone size are taken from that table; D and trimming were inferred from the DNA. The sample contains some 250,000 clones, 88% of which appear only once. Source material: peripheral blood. The V gene is TRBV7-9, the J gene TRBJ2-7; D possibly corresponds to TRBD1 (5 bases). This sequence was found in a human donor in a cohort sampled during active COVID-19. The CDR3 region has the DNA TGTGCCAGCAGTTCCCAGGGTTACGAGCAGTACTTC. The encoded protein is CASSSQGYEQYF.